What follows are 2 T cell receptor beta chains derived from one specimen sequenced in a study of blood T cells in healthy people across ages (dated by TCRdb to the mid-2010s). Preparation of the library involved 5' RACE. Instrument used: Illumina HiSeq 2500. The second PCR ran for roughly 7 to 11 cycles and used a J-beta primer mix along with a sample-barcoded 5' primer. Using fastp at Q25 and MiXCR, TCRdb reprocessed the public reads and kept productive beta chains. Entries that share a CDR3 protein sequence are merged under the most common genes and DNA. The sample data list 1.5 million to 1.9 million distinct CDR3 sequences, and around 40% of these were observed just once. Over 3.5% of the sample rests with the top ten. The sequenced sample was blood. The origin of the receptors is a woman in her late teens or twenties in good health.

CDR3 bases: TGTGCCAGCAGCCAAGGACCGGGACTAGCGGGAAAGATCACCGGGGAGCTGTTTTTT. Protein: CASSQGPGLAGKITGELFF. This chain connects TRBV14 to TRBJ2-2; 13 bases match TRBD2. Germline values: CDR1 SGHDN, CDR2 FVKESK. V gave up 1 base and J gave up 4 bases; unmatched junction bases: 9. The CDR3 is made up of 19 amino acids.

This clonotype has just one count. Germline and junction disagree at one end, which may indicate a read error. This chain uses TRBV7-9 with TRBJ2-1, with D perhaps TRBD1 or TRBD2 (5 bases each). This CDR3 has 17 residues. Germline-derived CDR1 and CDR2 are SEHNR and FQNEAQ (reference sequence). The CDR3 DNA follows: TGTGCCAGCAGCCGCTGGGGCTCTAGCAGCAAGACCAATGCGCAGTTCTTC. It translates to CASSRWGSSSKTNAQFF.